Many counts were recorded for the clone carrying this T cell receptor beta chain. This entry comes from a study of spatial heterogeneity in lung cancer. Germline CDR1 is MNHNS and CDR2 is SASEGT. This CDR3 is built from 16 residues. The V and J ends lost 4 bases and 1 base respectively, with 14 bases between them. From the 5' RACE reads, TCRdb called clonotypes with MiXCR, one entry per CDR3 protein. The table has 51,000 or so distinct CDR3 sequences, around 7.7% seen once; the top ten hold approximately 40%. Stated time point: blood at routine non-recurrence follow-up after resection. Tumor, nontumor lung or frozen PBMC supplied whole RNA, sequenced without sorting.

This material consisted of PBMCs, taken at follow-up. The chain recombines TRBV6-1 with TRBJ2-4, with D perhaps matching TRBD1 (5 bases). This TCR was recovered from a female donor with early-stage non-small cell lung cancer. CDR3 protein: CASSGQSRVAKNIQYF. In DNA form, the CDR3 reads TGTGCCAGCAGTGGACAGTCCCGGGTCGCCAAAAACATTCAGTACTTC.